Detailed here is one T cell receptor (beta chain). Its antigen remains unidentified. This record comes from a study of vaccination effects on CD4 cells after COVID-19. Profiled with immunoSEQ multiplex PCR; TCRdb holds only in-frame clones, not every one. This table holds about 54,000 clones, 75% to 90% found once. CDR1 is MNHEY and CDR2 is SVGAGI in the germline V gene. There are 14 residues in the CDR3. J gave up 3 bases and V 10 bases, and 9 bases lay outside the gene matches. In the ViraFEST assay, antigen-specific CD4+ clonotypes were identified by expansion after peptide-pool stimulation. CD4+ T cells were isolated after around 10 days of culture.

Specimen: CD4+ T cells from PBMCs cultured with HCoV-229E spike peptides, collected before COVID-19 vaccination. This chain joins TRBV6-5 and TRBJ1-3; TRBD1 matches at 7 bases. This TCR came from a human donor who received a COVID-19 vaccine. As DNA, the CDR3 is TGTGCCACCAAGCGGGACAGTGGTGGAAACACCATATATTTT. Translating it yields CATKRDSGGNTIYF.